This TCR beta chain was found in a study of shared clonotypes between healthy human individuals. Points from the study as a whole: Non-shared clonotypes displayed generation probabilities falling below those of clonotypes present in all four donors.

Donors comprised only Caucasian adults living in Nashville, Tennessee. Points on this clone: The antigen is unknown.

Execution of the assay was at deep level. Data came from immunoSEQ multiplex PCR; TCRdb stores just in-frame clones and leaves some out. In the table there are about 1 million clones, 65% to 75% of which are singletons. J lost 4 bases, V lost 3 bases, and 1 base had no gene match. This CDR3 spans 14 amino acids. Per germline, CDR1 LGHNT and CDR2 FRNRAP. The chain joins TRBV12-5 to TRBJ2-2, with 8 bases fitting TRBD1. The sequenced sample consisted of memory CD4+ T cells sorted from blood. This sample's subset: CD45RA-negative fraction. This TCR came from a young man in good health. This CDR3 reads CASGLTGGTGELFF. Written as DNA, the CDR3 is TGTGCTAGTGGTTTAACAGGGGGCACCGGGGAGCTGTTTTTT. Combining the CDR3 with reference TRBV12-5 and TRBJ2-2 gives the whole variable domain DARVTQTPRHKVTEMGQEVTMRCQPILGHNTVFWYRQTMMQGLELLAYFRNRAPLDDSGMPKDRFSAEMPDATLATLKIQPSEPRDSAVYFCASGLTGGTGELFFGEGSRLTVL.